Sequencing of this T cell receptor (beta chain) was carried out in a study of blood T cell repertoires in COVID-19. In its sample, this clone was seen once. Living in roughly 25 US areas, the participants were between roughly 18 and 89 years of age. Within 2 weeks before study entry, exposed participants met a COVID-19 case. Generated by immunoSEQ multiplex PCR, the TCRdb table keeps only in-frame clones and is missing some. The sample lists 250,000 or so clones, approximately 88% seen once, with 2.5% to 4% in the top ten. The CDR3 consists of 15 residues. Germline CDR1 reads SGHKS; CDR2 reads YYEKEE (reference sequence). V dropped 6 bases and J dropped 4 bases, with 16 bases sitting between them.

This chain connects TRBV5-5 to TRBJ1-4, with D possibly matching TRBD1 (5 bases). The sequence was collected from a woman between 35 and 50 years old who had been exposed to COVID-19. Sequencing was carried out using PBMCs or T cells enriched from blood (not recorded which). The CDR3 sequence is CASIPDGGLNEKLFF. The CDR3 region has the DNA TGTGCCAGCATCCCCGATGGGGGACTTAATGAAAAACTGTTTTTT.